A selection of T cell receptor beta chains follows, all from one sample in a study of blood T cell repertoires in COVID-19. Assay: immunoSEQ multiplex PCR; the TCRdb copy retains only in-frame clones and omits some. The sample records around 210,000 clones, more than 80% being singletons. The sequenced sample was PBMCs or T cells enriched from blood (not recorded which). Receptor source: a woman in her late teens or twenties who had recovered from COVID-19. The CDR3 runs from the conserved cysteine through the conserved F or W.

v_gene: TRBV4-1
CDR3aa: CASSHGGIQETQYF

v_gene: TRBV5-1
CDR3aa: CASSSTGKETNSPLHF

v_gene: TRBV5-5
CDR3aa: CASSLAGQRQPQHF

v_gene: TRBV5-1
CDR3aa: CASSFGDGNGELFF

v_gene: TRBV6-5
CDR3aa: CASRPGTAPNGYTF

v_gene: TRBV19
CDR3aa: CASSIGAGSYEQYF

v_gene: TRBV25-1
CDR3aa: CASKGQGKETQYF

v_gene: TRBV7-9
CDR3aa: CASSLAPRQLKAFF

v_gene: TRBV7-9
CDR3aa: CVGQGENYGYTF

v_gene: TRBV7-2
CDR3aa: CASSRGPDTNTEAFF

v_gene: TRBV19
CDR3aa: CASSIPLDRAGANVLTF

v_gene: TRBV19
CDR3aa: CASSMEGRGLGELFF

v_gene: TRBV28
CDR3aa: CASSFRDGYTF

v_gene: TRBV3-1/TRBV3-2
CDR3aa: CASSQDAGGGYTF

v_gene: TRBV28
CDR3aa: CAIRTNSNQPQHF

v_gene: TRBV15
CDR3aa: CATSREALAGPGELFF

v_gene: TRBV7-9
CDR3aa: CASKQTSGNTIYF

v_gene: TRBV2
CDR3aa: CASSEQGGGKNIQYF

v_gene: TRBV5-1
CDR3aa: CASSLATGQAFSPLHF

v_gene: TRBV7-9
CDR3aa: CASSQQGSTSTDTQYF

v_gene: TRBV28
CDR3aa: CASSLRQHEQYF

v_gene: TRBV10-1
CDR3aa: CASSERTSGKNNEQFF

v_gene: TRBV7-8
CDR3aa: CASSLGPKQETQYF

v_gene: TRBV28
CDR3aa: CASSYILGAWDSPLHF

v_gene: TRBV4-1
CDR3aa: CASSQPRRRASATSTDTQYF

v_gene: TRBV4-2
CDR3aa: CASSQGGAEGISNQPQHF

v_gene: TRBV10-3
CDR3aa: CAISESTSDPDTQYF

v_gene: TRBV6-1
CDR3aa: CASSESLNQPQHF

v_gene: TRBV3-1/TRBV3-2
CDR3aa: CASSQGQGYTF

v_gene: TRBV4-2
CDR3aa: CASSQEVQAVNNSPLHF

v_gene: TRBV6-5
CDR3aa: CASSRGSFVNEQFF

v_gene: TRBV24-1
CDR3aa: CATSVPGGLTDTQYF

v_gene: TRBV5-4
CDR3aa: CASSSGTRGGYTF

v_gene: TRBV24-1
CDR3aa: CATSDPNRGKSEAFF

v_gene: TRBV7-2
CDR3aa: CASSPTPGNNYGYTF

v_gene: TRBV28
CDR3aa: CASTDTVPYEQYF

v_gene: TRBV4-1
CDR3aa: CASSQSARTADNEKLFF

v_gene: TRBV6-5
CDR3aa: CASSSSISTNYGYTF